A single T cell receptor beta chain is shown here with its context. Its antigen is still unknown. Base quality data are lacking; no much larger clone is found one base away. The immunoSEQ hsTCRB v3.0 assay was used at survey level resolution to sequence the TRB variable region. The targeted TRB sequencing depth was roughly 40,000-55,000 T-cell genomes per sample. Pooled TRB libraries were sequenced on an Illumina MiSeq with a v3 150-cycle kit. The paper's data handling went like this. Analysis of repertoires was carried out in R inside a reproducible Nextflow workflow spanning QC, data transformation and analysis. LymphoSeq2, an R package for exploring AIRR-Seq data, was used to implement the custom analyses. Several samples yielding fewer than 5000 total TRB sequences were excluded, leaving 188 analyzed HIV repertoires. Among the 180 or so HIV repertoires that were kept, 59 were collected before ART initiation and roughly 130 were collected after ART initiation. Repertoires were downsampled to 5000 TRB nucleotide sequences, with summary statistics averaged over 100 downsampling iterations. The analysis kept only TRB sequences whose CDR3 regions were at least seven amino acids long. A Shannon entropy-derived clonality score and the Gini coefficient were used to measure diversity. In the repertoire networks, any two of the top 5000 CDR3 amino acid sequences were linked whenever the two sequences differed by an edit distance of one. Antigen specificity groups and MHC restriction were predicted for TRB CDR3 amino acid sequences with GLIPH2. To flag known CMV, EBV, HIV or tissue antigen associations, CDR3 amino acid sequences were matched against VDJdb and McPAS-TCR. Pre-ART, post-ART and control groups were compared with Wilcoxon signed-rank tests and Holm-Bonferroni correction. As stored in TCRdb, this immuneACCESS dataset retains in-frame rearrangements with V and J assigned. A fraction of the clones does not appear; measured against another copy, unresolved V genes explain less than half of the discrepancy, and the remainder lacks a known reason. That table supplies the V and J calls and clone size; D and trimming were determined from the DNA. The sample data list 30,000 to 40,000 clones, and 80% of these were observed just once. The ten largest clones capture roughly 4.9% of the sample.

The CDR3, cysteine through phenylalanine, is 17 amino acids long. Just the 51-base CDR3 DNA is kept, in frame starting at base 1. V gives up 3 bases and J gives up 4 bases, and the segment between their germline ends measures 19 bases. In the germline V gene, CDR1 corresponds to MNHNS and CDR2 to SASEGT. The record originates from a study of long-term antiretroviral therapy in people with HIV (dated by TCRdb to 2021 to 2024). Study-level background: The earliest samples were collected about a decade before the 2015 WHO recommendation for immediate ART, when ART was typically delayed until CD4 counts fell. A retrospective serial study tested whether ART initiation and durable HIV suppression were associated with changes in peripheral blood TRB repertoire composition and diversity. A total of under 250 cryopreserved PBMC samples came from a few dozen adults with confirmed HIV infection and were collected serially over a mean of around 6 years (range 1-12). Of the roughly 32 participants with HIV, ten to eleven were female. No cross-contamination during QIAcube processing turned up in test extractions that ran a monoclonal T-cell line alongside 30 to 40 polyclonal samples.

What the research found in general, with its limitations: HIV repertoires had narrower CDR3 length ranges than controls, and the network structure suggested an antigen-experienced repertoire that shifted only slightly toward naive after ART. Expanded TRB clones identified before ART initiation dominated the repertoire at all time points, although this dominance fluctuated and declined in many PLHIV after ART. Because cell numbers in pre-ART samples were limited, unsorted PBMC were profiled instead of sorted CD4+ and CD8+ T cells. Owing to limited PBMC availability, only the TCR beta chain was sequenced, without alpha chain pairing. No data were available on ART adherence, viral resistance or therapy changes, limiting inferences about post-ART repertoire changes. The samples were dated from about 2003 to 2018, and the ART regimens that were used may be less effective than current ART regimens. ART initiation was associated with a significant increase in TRB diversity, but diversity stayed significantly below transplant donor controls even after long-term ART.

Participants were included only if at least one PBMC sample before ART initiation and at least two post-ART samples were available. Treatment was received in the United States of America by all participants with HIV. Cryopreserved samples of about 0.95-11 million PBMC were thawed and washed before DNA extraction. At the time of the earliest PBMC sample, participants with HIV were aged between 23 and 54 years. PBMC samples were contributed by each participant from 1-4 timepoints before ART initiation and 2-8 timepoints after ART initiation, with a median of 7 samples. Serial HIV viral load, CD4+ T-cell count, ART history and demographic data were obtained for every participant. Genomic DNA was extracted from unsorted PBMC with a Qiagen kit on a QIAcube, with processing performed in batches of 12 samples.

The source of this sequence is a man aged 18 to 30 with HIV. The rearranged chain carries TRBV6-1 and TRBJ1-5; TRBD1 might be the D gene, on 6 matching bases. Sequenced here: unsorted PBMCs, sampled 1.5 years after starting antiretroviral therapy. In nucleotide form, the sequence is TGTGCCAGCAGTGAGAGGGGGGCACGAGGTCTAAATCAGCCCCAGCATTTT. This encodes CASSERGARGLNQPQHF.